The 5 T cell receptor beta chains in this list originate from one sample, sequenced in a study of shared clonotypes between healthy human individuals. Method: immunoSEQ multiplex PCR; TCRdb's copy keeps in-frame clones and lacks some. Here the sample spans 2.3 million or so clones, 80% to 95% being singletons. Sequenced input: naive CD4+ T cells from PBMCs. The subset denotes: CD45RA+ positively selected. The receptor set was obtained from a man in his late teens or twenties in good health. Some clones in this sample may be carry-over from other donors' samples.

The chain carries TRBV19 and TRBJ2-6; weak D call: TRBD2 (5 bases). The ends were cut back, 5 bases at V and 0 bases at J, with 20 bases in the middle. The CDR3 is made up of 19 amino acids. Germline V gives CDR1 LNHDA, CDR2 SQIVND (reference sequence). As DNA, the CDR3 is TGTGCCAGTAGTCTCAACCGGGGAAAAACGAACTCTGGGGCCAACGTCCTGACTTTC. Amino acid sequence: CASSLNRGKTNSGANVLTF.

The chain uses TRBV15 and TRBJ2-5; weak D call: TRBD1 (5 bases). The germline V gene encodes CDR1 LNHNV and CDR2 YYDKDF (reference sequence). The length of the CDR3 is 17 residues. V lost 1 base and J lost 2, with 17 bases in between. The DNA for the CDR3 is TGTGCCACCAGCAGAGGCCAAAGGGGAACTCAGCAAGAGACCCAGTACTTC. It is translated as CATSRGQRGTQQETQYF.

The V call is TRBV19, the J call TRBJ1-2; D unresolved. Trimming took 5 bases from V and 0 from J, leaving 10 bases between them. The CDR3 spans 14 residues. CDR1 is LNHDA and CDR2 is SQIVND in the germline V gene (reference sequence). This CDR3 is CASSLGPPNYGYTF. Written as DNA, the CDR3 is TGTGCCAGTAGTCTCGGACCTCCTAACTATGGCTACACCTTC.

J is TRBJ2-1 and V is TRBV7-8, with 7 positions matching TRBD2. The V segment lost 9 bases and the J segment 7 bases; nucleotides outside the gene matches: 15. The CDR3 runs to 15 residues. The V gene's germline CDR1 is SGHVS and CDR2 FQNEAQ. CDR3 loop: CARPLAILIPNEQFF. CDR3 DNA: TGTGCCAGACCACTAGCGATCTTAATCCCTAATGAGCAGTTCTTC.

The DNA for the CDR3 is TGCGCCAGCAGCTTGGGGAACAGGGGAGAGAACACTGAAGCTTTCTTT. It is translated as CASSLGNRGENTEAFF. The J gene is TRBJ1-1, the V gene TRBV5-1; 7 bases are shared with TRBD1. CDR3 length: 16 residues. Germline values: CDR1 SGHRS, CDR2 YFSETQ. The V and J ends lost 0 bases and 1 base, in that order; junction bases with no gene match: 6. The full variable domain, its missing parts supplied by reference TRBV5-1 and TRBJ1-1, is KAGVTQTPRYLIKTRGQQVTLSCSPISGHRSVSWYQQTPGQGLQFLFEYFSETQRNKGNFPGRFSGRQFSNSRSEMNVSTLELGDSALYLCASSLGNRGENTEAFFGQGTRLTVV.